This passage covers 21 T cell receptor beta chains from one sample sequenced in a study of T cells in Graves' hyperthyroidism and ophthalmopathy. The TCR beta CDR3 regions underwent amplification using RNA transcripts as the source. In the first-round RT-PCR of the TCR CDR3, the HTBI primer set was used. TCRdb recomputed calls from the multiplex PCR reads with MiXCR, one row per CDR3 protein. The sample has around 600,000 distinct CDR3 sequences; about 15% are singletons. The specimen sequenced was blood. The receptors shown here come from a woman aged 25-40 years with Graves' hyperthyroidism.

This clonotype was seen at least ten times. This chain connects TRBV20-1 to TRBJ2-2; 10 nucleotides align to TRBD2. The junction had 2 bases not matched to a gene; V was cut back by 6 bases and J by 4 bases. This CDR3 comprises 13 residues. The germline CDR1 and CDR2 sequences are DFQATT and SNEGSKA (reference sequence). The CDR3 bases are TGCAGTGCCAGGACTAGCGGCACCGGGGAGCTGTTTTTT. It is translated as CSARTSGTGELFF.

The J gene is TRBJ1-6, the V gene TRBV5-1; D possibly corresponds to TRBD1 (6 bases). The germline V and J ends were trimmed by 1 base and 6 bases, with 14 bases remaining between them. There are 16 residues in the CDR3. Germline V gene data show CDR1 as SGHRS and CDR2 as YFSETQ. The CDR3 protein is CASSLNGGLGNSPLHF. CDR3 in DNA: TGCGCCAGCAGCTTGAACGGGGGGCTGGGTAATTCACCCCTCCACTTT.

In this sample, this clonotype turned up a few times. The V gene is TRBV28, the J gene TRBJ2-5; 7 bases agree with TRBD2. From germline, CDR1 is MDHEN and CDR2 SYDVKM. CDR3 length: 15 residues. V shed 2 bases, J shed 1 base, and the junction held 4 bases outside the gene matches. CDR3 amino acids: CASSLLAVRQETQYF. CDR3 sequence (DNA): TGTGCCAGCAGTTTACTAGCGGTACGCCAAGAGACCCAGTACTTC.

Details on this clonotype: The junction departs from the called germline gene at one end, perhaps through a read error. The chain combines TRBV4-2 with TRBJ2-7; 7 bases are shared with TRBD2. This CDR3 contains 15 residues. Germline V gene sequence: CDR1 LGHNA, CDR2 YNFKEQ. The CDR3 protein is CASSQVASGEYGQYF. The CDR3 DNA sequence: TGTGCCAGCAGCCAAGTGGCTAGCGGAGAATACGGGCAGTACTTC.

This clonotype was detected many times. V usage is TRBV12-3 or TRBV12-4 and J usage is TRBJ1-1; 7 bases align to TRBD1. Trimming at V came to 4 bases and at J to 1 base, leaving 3 bases not matched to a gene. CDR3 length: 14 amino acids. The CDR3 spells CASSSDRPNTEAFF. The CDR3 DNA follows: TGTGCCAGCAGTTCGGACAGGCCGAACACTGAAGCTTTCTTT.

This clonotype occurred many times. The chain couples TRBV10-3 to TRBJ2-3, with D possibly TRBD2 on 6 matching bases. CDR1 and CDR2 from the germline V gene are ENHRY and SYGVKD. The CDR3 consists of 15 residues. Trimming left V 2 bases short and J 0 bases short, with 9 bases between. The CDR3 is CAISEGSGSTDTQYF. The CDR3 nucleotides read TGTGCCATCAGTGAGGGGAGCGGGAGCACAGATACGCAGTATTTT.

This clonotype was recorded many times. The V call is TRBV20-1, the J call TRBJ2-7; D unresolved. V lost 5 bases and J lost 5, with 13 bases in between. Germline CDR1 is DFQATT and CDR2 is SNEGSKA (reference sequence). This CDR3 has 12 amino acids. CDR3 coding DNA: TGCAGTGCTTTGGGCCTCCCAAACGAGCAGTACTTC. Protein sequence: CSALGLPNEQYF.

A single count supports this clonotype. The junction departs from the called germline gene at one end, perhaps through a read error. The chain has TRBV7-9 and TRBJ2-5, with D possibly being TRBD1 (7 bases). The CDR3 length is 13 residues. CDR1 and CDR2 from the germline V gene are SEHNR and FQNEAQ (reference sequence). Written as DNA, the CDR3 is TGTGCCTGCAGCAGGGGGGTACAAGAGACCCAGTACTTC. Its translation is CACSRGVQETQYF.

V gene TRBV4-3 combines with J gene TRBJ2-3, with D unclear. Looked up from germline, CDR1 is LGHNA and CDR2 is YSLEER. This CDR3 is built from 14 residues. Trimming took off 0 bases at V and 3 bases at J, with 7 bases between the two ends. The CDR3 reads CASSQDLGTDTQYF. Written as DNA, the CDR3 is TGCGCCAGCAGCCAAGATCTGGGTACAGATACGCAGTATTTT.

This clonotype was recorded many times. The rearrangement joins TRBV20-1 to TRBJ1-4; 8 bases are shared with TRBD1. Trimming took 0 bases from V and 8 from J; bases not matched to a gene: 5. The CDR3 runs to 14 residues. Germline V lookup: CDR1 DFQATT, CDR2 SNEGSKA (reference sequence). CDR3 amino acids: CSARDFGQGEKLFF. CDR3 sequence (DNA): TGCAGTGCTAGAGATTTCGGACAGGGCGAAAAACTGTTTTTT.

At least ten counts were recorded for this clonotype. The rearrangement uses TRBV30 and TRBJ1-5, with 7 bases aligning to TRBD1. The CDR3 has 15 residues. V lost 0 bases to trimming and J lost 2 bases; unmatched junction nucleotides: 4. Germline CDR1 is GTSNPN and CDR2 is SVGIG (reference sequence). CDR3 loop: CAWSVGDRGNQPQHF. CDR3 DNA: TGTGCCTGGAGTGTTGGCGACAGGGGCAATCAGCCCCAGCATTTT.

The chain has TRBV7-7 and TRBJ2-7; TRBD1 matches at 7 bases. The CDR3 loop spans 15 amino acids. Losses at the gene ends were 2 bases for V and 0 bases for J; bases not matched to a gene: 4. CDR1 SSHAT and CDR2 FNYEAQ come from the germline V gene (reference sequence). Here the CDR3 reads CASSLSTGSSYEQYF. The CDR3 nucleotides read TGTGCCAGCAGCTTATCGACAGGGAGCTCCTACGAGCAGTACTTC.

This clonotype was recorded at least ten times. The rearrangement joins TRBV7-2 to TRBJ2-3; no clear D gene. Germline values: CDR1 SGHTA, CDR2 FQGNSA. V lost 7 bases and J 0 bases, leaving 11 bases between the germline ends. The CDR3 contains 14 residues. This chain's CDR3 is CASTLWGSTDTQYF. The CDR3 DNA reads as TGTGCCAGCACCCTCTGGGGTAGCACAGATACGCAGTATTTT. The full variable domain, its missing parts supplied by reference TRBV7-2 and TRBJ2-3, is GAGVSQSPSNKVTEKGKDVELRCDPISGHTALYWYRQSLGQGLEFLIYFQGNSAPDKSGLPSDRFSAERTGGSVSTLTIQRTQQEDSAVYLCASTLWGSTDTQYFGPGTRLTVL.

This clonotype was observed a few times. This chain connects TRBV27 to TRBJ2-1, with 10 positions matching TRBD2. Germline values: CDR1 MNHEY, CDR2 SMNVEV (reference sequence). The CDR3 sequence is 19 residues long. Unmatched junction bases numbered 23, after V lost 8 bases and J lost 7 bases. CDR3 sequence (DNA): TGTGCCAGCTCACCTAGGCCGAACCTAGCGGGGGTATGGAGTAATGAGCAGTTCTTC. The encoded protein is CASSPRPNLAGVWSNEQFF.

About this clonotype: Because the CDR3 is missing its conserved closing phenylalanine or tryptophan, this is likely a read error. This chain connects TRBV7-9 to TRBJ2-7, with a tentative D call TRBD1 (6 bases). Trimming removed 4 bases at V and 5 bases at J, with 12 bases between. This CDR3 comprises 13 residues. Germline V gene sequence: CDR1 SEHNR, CDR2 FQNEAQ (reference sequence). CDR3 loop: CASSSTTGNEQYS. The CDR3 coding sequence is TGTGCCAGCAGCTCGACGACAGGTAACGAGCAGTACTCC.

This clonotype was seen at least ten times. V usage is TRBV20-1 and J usage is TRBJ2-2; a possible D gene is TRBD1 (6 bases). The CDR3 totals 13 residues. The V end was cut by 6 bases, the J end by 5 bases, with 13 bases between. Germline V gene sequence: CDR1 DFQATT, CDR2 SNEGSKA (reference sequence). This CDR3 is CSASERGTGELFF. Written as DNA, the CDR3 is TGCAGTGCCTCCGAGAGGGGGACCGGGGAGCTGTTTTTT.

The CDR3, as DNA: TGCAGTGCTAGAGGCAGGGGCGTGAGCAATCAGCCCCAGCATTTT. This codes for CSARGRGVSNQPQHF. The V and J genes are TRBV20-1 and TRBJ1-5, with a possible D match to TRBD1 (6 bases). This CDR3 contains 15 residues. The ends were cut back, 1 base at V and 1 base at J, with 11 bases in the middle. Per the germline V gene, CDR1 is DFQATT and CDR2 is SNEGSKA (reference sequence).

This chain links TRBV7-9 with TRBJ2-1; D is unclear. V lost 1 base to trimming and J lost 0 bases, with 25 bases between them. The germline gives CDR1 SEHNR, CDR2 FQNEAQ (reference sequence). The CDR3 totals 21 residues. Here the CDR3 reads CASSLELRDMVHPSSYNEQFF. The CDR3 DNA sequence: TGTGCCAGCAGCTTAGAATTGCGTGACATGGTCCACCCAAGCTCCTACAATGAGCAGTTCTTC.

This clonotype was seen repeatedly, ten times or more. This chain connects TRBV20-1 to TRBJ2-7; D remains ambiguous. This CDR3 region has 13 residues. The V end lost 3 bases, the J end lost 4 bases, and 13 bases lay between the germline ends. The germline CDR1 and CDR2 sequences are DFQATT and SNEGSKA (reference sequence). CDR3 sequence: CSARSLLSYEQYF. The CDR3 DNA reads as TGCAGTGCTAGGTCCCTACTGTCTTACGAGCAGTACTTC.

This clonotype came up many times. Written as DNA, the CDR3 is TGTGCCAGCAGTTCCCTCAGGGGCGCGGATACGCAGTATTTT. Amino acid sequence: CASSSLRGADTQYF. This chain joins TRBV12-3 or TRBV12-4 and TRBJ2-3; weak D call: TRBD1 (6 bases). The CDR3 consists of 14 residues. V was shortened by 4 bases and J by 6 bases, with 14 bases between the two germline ends.

This chain joins TRBV20-1 and TRBJ2-5; possibly TRBD2 for D (5 bases). Per germline, CDR1 DFQATT and CDR2 SNEGSKA (reference sequence). This CDR3 has 14 amino acids. The germline V and J ends were trimmed by 5 bases and 2 bases, with 15 bases remaining between them. CDR3 protein: CSAHPDSIQETQYF. The CDR3 coding sequence is TGCAGTGCTCACCCGGACTCGATTCAAGAGACCCAGTACTTC.